A selection of T cell receptor beta chains follows, all from one sample in a study of blood T cell repertoires in COVID-19. TCRdb's table, derived via immunoSEQ multiplex PCR, lists solely in-frame clones and lacks some. This table holds 85,000 to 100,000 clones, around three quarters found once. The sequencing input was peripheral blood. The receptors here all came from a man in his fifties who had recovered from COVID-19. CDR3s include the opening cysteine and the closing phenylalanine or tryptophan. D genes are given only for firm matches. Clone sizes are given selectively: once, few, many, or a class where the clone is expanded.

D,V,J,size,DNA,CDR3
NA,TRBV9,TRBJ1-1,few,TGTGCCAGCAGCGTAGCCGCAGGGAACACTGAAGCTTTCTTT,CASSVAAGNTEAFF
TRBD1,TRBV7-9,TRBJ1-4,NA,TGTGCCAGCAGCTTAGGGACAGGGACTTATAATGAAAAACTGTTTTTT,CASSLGTGTYNEKLFF
TRBD2,TRBV9,TRBJ2-3,NA,TGTGCCAGCAGCGCGGGACTAGCGGGAACCACAGATACGCAGTATTTT,CASSAGLAGTTDTQYF
NA,TRBV4-3,TRBJ1-5,NA,TGCGCCAGCAGCCAAGTTACAGGGTTAAATCAGCCCCAGCATTTT,CASSQVTGLNQPQHF
TRBD2,TRBV11-2,TRBJ2-1,NA,TGTGCCAGCAGCCCCCGGGGCAGCGGGAGGGGGTACAATGAGCAGTTCTTC,CASSPRGSGRGYNEQFF
NA,TRBV5-4,TRBJ1-1,NA,TGTGCCAGCAGCCGAGACCCGGGCACTGAAGCTTTCTTT,CASSRDPGTEAFF
TRBD1,TRBV5-6,TRBJ2-3,NA,TGTGCCAGCAGCTTGGGCCGGGACAGGGGCACAGATACGCAGTATTTT,CASSLGRDRGTDTQYF
TRBD1,TRBV6-1,TRBJ1-2,NA,TGTGCCAGCAGCCACGGGGGACAGCCAAACTATGGCTACACCTTC,CASSHGGQPNYGYTF
NA,TRBV11-2,TRBJ1-4,NA,TGTGCCAGCAGCTTCACACGGGGTAATGAAAAACTGTTTTTT,CASSFTRGNEKLFF
NA,TRBV28,TRBJ2-3,NA,TGTGCCAGCAGTTCGCCTGTCGGGGGCACAGATACGCAGTATTTT,CASSSPVGGTDTQYF
NA,TRBV11-2,TRBJ1-6,NA,TGTGCCAGCAGCGCCTTACAGAATTCACCCCTCCACTTT,CASSALQNSPLHF
NA,TRBV6-5,TRBJ1-2,few,TGTGCCAGCAGTTACTTTGGCAGGGCGAACTATGGCTACACCTTC,CASSYFGRANYGYTF
NA,TRBV6-5,TRBJ2-7,once,TGTGCCAGCAGTTACACGTGGGGGCCAACCCACTTC,CASSYTWGPTHF
TRBD2,TRBV7-9,TRBJ2-1,NA,TGTGCCAGCAGATCACAGGCGGGACTGACTAGCGGGACCCACAATGAGCAGTTCTTC,CASRSQAGLTSGTHNEQFF
TRBD1,TRBV6-4,TRBJ1-2,NA,TGTGCCAGCAGTGTTTCCCGGGACAGGGATCGAGGCTACACCTTC,CASSVSRDRDRGYTF
TRBD1,TRBV27,TRBJ1-6,NA,TGTGCCAGCAGTTCACCGCCCGGGACAGGGGGTAATTCACCCCTCCACTTT,CASSSPPGTGGNSPLHF
TRBD1,TRBV5-1,TRBJ2-6,medium-sized,TGCGCCAGCAGCATTTGGGGGGCGACAGGGGACGGGGCCAACGTCCTGACTTTC,CASSIWGATGDGANVLTF
TRBD1,TRBV6-2/TRBV6-3,TRBJ1-5,NA,TGTGCCAGCAGTTTCAGGGGGCCGAGCAATCAGCCCCAGCATTTT,CASSFRGPSNQPQHF
NA,TRBV6-5,TRBJ2-2,NA,TGTGCCAGCGGAGAGGTGGCGAACACCGGGGAGCTGTTTTTT,CASGEVANTGELFF
NA,TRBV9,TRBJ2-3,NA,TGTGCCAGCAGCATTGGGGGCACTTGGAGCACAGATACGCAGTATTTT,CASSIGGTWSTDTQYF
NA,TRBV21-1,TRBJ1-1,few,TGTGCCAGCACCGAGACCAGGGGGCGAAGTTGGAACACTGAAGCTTTCTTT,CASTETRGRSWNTEAFF
NA,TRBV28,TRBJ1-5,NA,TGTGCCAAGGGGGAAGGGGACAATCAGCCCCAGCATTTT,CAKGEGDNQPQHF
TRBD2,TRBV24-1,TRBJ2-1,NA,TGTGCCACCAGTGGACTAGCGGGAGATCGGCGCGCAGGTGAGCAGTTCTTC,CATSGLAGDRRAGEQFF
TRBD2,TRBV9,TRBJ2-1,NA,TGTGCCAGCAGCCGCTCTAGCGGGAGTGAGGTTGAGCAGTTCTTC,CASSRSSGSEVEQFF
NA,TRBV29-1,TRBJ1-2,NA,TGCAGCGTTGAAGACAGGGATGGCTACACCTTC,CSVEDRDGYTF
TRBD1,TRBV5-1,TRBJ1-6,NA,TGCGCCAGCAGCTTGGCTGGACAGGATTTGGGTGGCTCACCCCTCCACTTT,CASSLAGQDLGGSPLHF
NA,TRBV6-2/TRBV6-3,TRBJ1-2,NA,TGTGCCAGCAGTCCCGGTCCCAAGTCTGGCTACACCTTC,CASSPGPKSGYTF
NA,TRBV6-5,TRBJ1-1,NA,TGTGCCAGCTTAAAGAACACTGAAGCTTTCTTT,CASLKNTEAFF
NA,TRBV6-2/TRBV6-3,TRBJ1-1,NA,TGTGCCAGCAGTGGGACTGGGACGGAAGCTTTCTTT,CASSGTGTEAFF
TRBD2,TRBV6-5,TRBJ2-3,few,TGTGCCAGCAGGGGGCTAGCGGGGATCACAGATACGCAGTATTTT,CASRGLAGITDTQYF
TRBD1,TRBV5-1,TRBJ2-3,NA,TGCGCCAGCAGCCTGGGACAGGTGACAACAGATACGCAGTATTTT,CASSLGQVTTDTQYF
TRBD1,TRBV5-5,TRBJ1-1,NA,TGTGCCAGCAGCTTTGCGTGGACAGGGGACACTGAAGCTTTCTTT,CASSFAWTGDTEAFF
TRBD1,TRBV6-1,TRBJ1-3,NA,TGTGCCAGCAGTGAAAGGAGCGGGTGGGGGACAGGGTCTGGAAACACCATATATTTT,CASSERSGWGTGSGNTIYF
TRBD1,TRBV24-1,TRBJ2-1,NA,TGTGCCACCGGGGAACAGGGGGGCTCCTACAATGAGCAGTTCTTC,CATGEQGGSYNEQFF
TRBD2,TRBV11-2,TRBJ2-7,NA,TGTGCCAGCAGCTTAGACCCGGGAGGGCCGGTTTTCTCCTACGAGCAGTACTTC,CASSLDPGGPVFSYEQYF
TRBD1,TRBV24-1,TRBJ1-2,NA,TGTGCCACCAGTGATTTGACAGGGGAAGGCTACACCTTC,CATSDLTGEGYTF
NA,TRBV30,TRBJ1-5,once,TGTGCCTGGAGTGCAGGGGAGCACAGCAATCAGCCCCAGCATTTT,CAWSAGEHSNQPQHF
TRBD1,TRBV7-3,TRBJ2-5,NA,TGTGCCAGCAGCCCAGGAACAGGGGCAGAGACCCAGTACTTC,CASSPGTGAETQYF
TRBD1,TRBV3-1/TRBV3-2,TRBJ2-3,NA,TGTGCCAGCAGCCAAGGTCCGCACGGGGACAGGGGCCGGGCAGATACGCAGTATTTT,CASSQGPHGDRGRADTQYF
TRBD2,TRBV3-1/TRBV3-2,TRBJ2-5,NA,TGTGCGCACAGCGGGGGCCTGGGGGAGACCCAGTACTTC,CAHSGGLGETQYF
NA,TRBV18,TRBJ2-5,NA,TGTGCCAGCTCACGGGAGATCTCCCCTGCGGGGACCCAGTACTTC,CASSREISPAGTQYF
NA,TRBV15,TRBJ1-1,few,TGTGCCACCACCCAATCGAGCATGAACACTGAAGCTTTCTTT,CATTQSSMNTEAFF
TRBD2,TRBV4-1,TRBJ2-4,NA,TGCGCCAGCAGCCAGGGGGCTAGCGGGAGGGCCGGGAACATTCAGTACTTC,CASSQGASGRAGNIQYF
NA,TRBV28,TRBJ1-2,NA,TGTGCCAGCAGTCCCTTAGCTAACTATGGCTACACCTTC,CASSPLANYGYTF
NA,TRBV9,TRBJ1-1,NA,TGTGCCAGCAGCGCGAGGGATGACGGGGAAGCTTTCTTT,CASSARDDGEAFF
NA,TRBV9,TRBJ1-3,once,TGTGCCAGCAGCGTAGCCAGGGCGGGAGACACCATATATTTT,CASSVARAGDTIYF
NA,TRBV3-1/TRBV3-2,TRBJ1-3,NA,TGTGCCAGCAGCCAAGATCCAGTGCCAGTTCTAAACACCATATATTTT,CASSQDPVPVLNTIYF
TRBD2,TRBV30,TRBJ2-1,NA,TGTGCCTGGAGTGTACTTTCTGGGGAGGGTGAGCAGTTCTTC,CAWSVLSGEGEQFF
NA,TRBV5-8,TRBJ2-2,NA,TGTGCCAGCAGCCACAGGGGAGGCACCGGGGAGCTGTTTTTT,CASSHRGGTGELFF
TRBD1,TRBV10-2,TRBJ2-7,NA,TGCGCCAGCAGTGACCCCGGGACAGGTGGCGCGCAGTACTTC,CASSDPGTGGAQYF
NA,TRBV9,TRBJ1-2,NA,TGTGCCAGCAGCGTTGGACTTCGGGCTGACGGCTACACCTTC,CASSVGLRADGYTF
TRBD2,TRBV3-1/TRBV3-2,TRBJ2-7,once,TGTGCCAGCAGCCAAGAGCCTAGCGGGGTGGACGAGCAGTACTTC,CASSQEPSGVDEQYF
TRBD1,TRBV7-8,TRBJ2-1,NA,TGTGCCAGCAGCTTAGCGCTAGGGGGCACCTACAATGAGCAGTTCTTC,CASSLALGGTYNEQFF